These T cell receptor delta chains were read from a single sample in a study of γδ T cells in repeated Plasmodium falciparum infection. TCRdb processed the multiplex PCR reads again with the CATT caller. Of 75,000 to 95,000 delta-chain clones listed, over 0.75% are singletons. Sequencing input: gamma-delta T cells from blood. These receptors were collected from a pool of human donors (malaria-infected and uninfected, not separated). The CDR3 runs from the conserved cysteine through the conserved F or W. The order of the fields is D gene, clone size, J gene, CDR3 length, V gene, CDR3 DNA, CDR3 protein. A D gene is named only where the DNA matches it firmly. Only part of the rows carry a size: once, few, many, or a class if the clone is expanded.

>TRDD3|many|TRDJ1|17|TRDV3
TGTGCCTTCCAATGGGCGTACTGGGGGATAATAACCGATAAACTCATCTTT
CAFQWAYWGIITDKLIF
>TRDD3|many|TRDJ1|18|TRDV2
TGTGCCTGTGACACCGTACTGGGGGCTCTCTCGTACACCGATAAACTCATCTTT
CACDTVLGALSYTDKLIF
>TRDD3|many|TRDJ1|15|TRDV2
TGTGCCTGTGACATACTGGGGGATTTTCCTTCAGAACTCATCTTT
CACDILGDFPSELIF
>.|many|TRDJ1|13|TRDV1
TGTGCTCTTGGGGAACTAGTGGGTGTTAAACTCATCTTT
CALGELVGVKLIF
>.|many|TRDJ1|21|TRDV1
TGTGCTCTTGGGAAAGGCTCCTACGGGAGAGTACGATTAGGGTACACCGATAAACTCATCTTT
CALGKGSYGRVRLGYTDKLIF
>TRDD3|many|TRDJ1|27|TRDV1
TGTGCTCTTGGGGAACTATTTAAGAGTATCGCCACTGTGAGGGGTAATACTGGGGGATCAGGCACCGATAAACTCATCTTT
CALGELFKSIATVRGNTGGSGTDKLIF
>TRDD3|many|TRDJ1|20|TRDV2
TGTGCCTGTGACAGACTTCCTCTACTGGGGGATACACTCAAGGCCAATAAACTCATCTTT
CACDRLPLLGDTLKANKLIF
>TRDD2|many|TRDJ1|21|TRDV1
TGTGCTCTTGGGGGAGGCCTTCCTACTTTTCCTGGGGATTCGTACACCGATAAACTCATCTTT
CALGGGLPTFPGDSYTDKLIF
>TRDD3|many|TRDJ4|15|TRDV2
TGTGCCTGTGACCCGGGGATGGGGGACGTCAGACCCCTGATCTTT
CACDPGMGDVRPLIF
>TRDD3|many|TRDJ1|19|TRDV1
TGTGCTCTTGGGGAACCTAGTGCAGGGGGATACCCCAACACCGATAAACTCATCTTT
CALGEPSAGGYPNTDKLIF
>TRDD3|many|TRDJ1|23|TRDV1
TGTGCTCTCGGGGAACGCGTTTCTCCTAGGACTGGGGGACCTGCCCCCTACACCGATAAACTCATCTTT
CALGERVSPRTGGPAPYTDKLIF
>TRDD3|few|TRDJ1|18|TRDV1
TGTGCTCTTGGGGACCGCCCCCTAGGACCTGGGGGAGCCGATAAACTCATCTTT
CALGDRPLGPGGADKLIF
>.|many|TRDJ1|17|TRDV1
TGTGCTCTTGGGAACTTGGTACTGTGGAGGGGCACCGATAAACTCATCTTT
CALGNLVLWRGTDKLIF
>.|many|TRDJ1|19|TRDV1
TGTGCTCTTGGGGACGTGGTTCCTACGCTACTGGGGGCTCCCGATAAACTCATCTTT
CALGDVVPTLLGAPDKLIF
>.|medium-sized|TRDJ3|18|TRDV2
TGTGCCTGCGACGTCGTTACTGGAACTAACTGGGACACCCGACAGATGTTTTTC
CACDVVTGTNWDTRQMFF
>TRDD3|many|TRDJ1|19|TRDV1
TGTGCTCTTGGGGAACGGTCCAGCACTCGGGGGATGGAACCCGATAAACTCATCTTT
CALGERSSTRGMEPDKLIF
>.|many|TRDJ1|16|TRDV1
TGTGCTCTTGGGGAATGTCAGCGTTACTGGGTTGGGAAACTCATCTTT
CALGECQRYWVGKLIF
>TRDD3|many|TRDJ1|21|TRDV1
TGTGCTCTTGGGGGAACCGAGATTGACTGGGGGATCCTCGTAGTAACCGATAAACTCATCTTT
CALGGTEIDWGILVVTDKLIF
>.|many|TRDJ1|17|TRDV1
TGTGCTCTTGGGGAACTCCTCCTCAGGGGGAGGGGTGGCCAACTCATCTTT
CALGELLLRGRGGQLIF
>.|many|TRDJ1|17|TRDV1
TGTGCTCTTGGGTCACCCCCTTTCCTACGTCTGGGGGATAAACTCATCTTT
CALGSPPFLRLGDKLIF
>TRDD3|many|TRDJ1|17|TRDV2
TGTGCCTGTGACACCTACTGGGGGACGATAAACACCGATAAACTCATCTTT
CACDTYWGTINTDKLIF
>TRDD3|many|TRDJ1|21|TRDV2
TGTGCCTGTGACACGGTTGAAAAACTGGGGGATACTCTAAGGGTGTCCGATAAACTCATCTTT
CACDTVEKLGDTLRVSDKLIF
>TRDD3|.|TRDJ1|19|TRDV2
TGTGCCTGTGACTCCTTACTGGGGGATACAGAACAGGTCACCGATAAACTCATCTTT
CACDSLLGDTEQVTDKLIF
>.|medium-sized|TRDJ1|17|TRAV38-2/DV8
TGTGCTTATAGCGACCGAACCCTTCACTCTAACACCGATAAACTCATCTTT
CAYSDRTLHSNTDKLIF
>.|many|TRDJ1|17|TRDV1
TGTGCTCTTGGGGAACCGCCACACTGGCCCAACACCGATAAACTCATCTTT
CALGEPPHWPNTDKLIF
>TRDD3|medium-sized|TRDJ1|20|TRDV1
TGTGCTCTTGGGGAAATCCTAGCGGGGGATATAGGTTGGGGGCTCGATAAACTCATCTTT
CALGEILAGDIGWGLDKLIF
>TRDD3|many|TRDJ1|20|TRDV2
TGTGCCTGTGACCTATTGGGGGATACGCGAAGGAAGCTCTCCACCGATAAACTCATCTTT
CACDLLGDTRRKLSTDKLIF
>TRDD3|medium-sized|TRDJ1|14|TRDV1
TGTGCTCTTGGGAAGACTAAGGGGGATGGAAAACTCATCTTT
CALGKTKGDGKLIF
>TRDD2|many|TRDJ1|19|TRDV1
TGTGCTCTTGGGGGGCCTACCCACTTCCTACCTCGTACTGGTAGTAAACTCATCTTT
CALGGPTHFLPRTGSKLIF
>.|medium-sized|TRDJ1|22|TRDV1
TGTGCTCTTGGGGAACTCGTAGGGTTTACGAATGGGGGACCTTCCTACACCGATAAACTCATCTTT
CALGELVGFTNGGPSYTDKLIF
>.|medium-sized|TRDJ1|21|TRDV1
TGTGCTCTTGGGGAACGTCCCCAGAAGCGGGATTATGCCCTTTCTACCGATAAACTCATCTTT
CALGERPQKRDYALSTDKLIF
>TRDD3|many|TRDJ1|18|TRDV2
TGTGCCTGTGGACCTCTGGGGGCAACAGGGCGGTACACCGATAAACTCATCTTT
CACGPLGATGRYTDKLIF
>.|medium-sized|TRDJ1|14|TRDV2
TGTGCCTGTGACACCGTCGAGGGCCCAAATAAACTCATCTTT
CACDTVEGPNKLIF
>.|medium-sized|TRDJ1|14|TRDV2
TGTGCCTGTGAGTCCCTGGGGATCTCCGATAAACTCATCTTT
CACESLGISDKLIF
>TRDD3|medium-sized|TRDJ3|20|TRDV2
TGTGCCTGTGACTCCCGTCTGGGGGATACTCCCTCCTGGGACACCCGACAGATGTTTTTC
CACDSRLGDTPSWDTRQMFF
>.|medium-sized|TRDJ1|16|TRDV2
TGTGCCTGTGACAAGGTGGGGGTTCTCTACACCGATAAACTCATCTTT
CACDKVGVLYTDKLIF
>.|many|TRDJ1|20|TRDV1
TGTGCTCTTGGGGAACAAGTTGGACACGTCACGCAGACTGATTGGGAGGGACTCATCTTT
CALGEQVGHVTQTDWEGLIF
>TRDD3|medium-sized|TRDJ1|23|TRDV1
TGTGCTCTTGGGCATAATCAGATCGTGGGCCCTAGTAGTACAAACTGGGGGATACAGGAACTCATCTTT
CALGHNQIVGPSSTNWGIQELIF
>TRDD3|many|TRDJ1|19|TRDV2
TGTGCCTGTGACCTTCTCGCTACTGGGGAGAATGAAGAGGCCGGTAAACTCATCTTT
CACDLLATGENEEAGKLIF